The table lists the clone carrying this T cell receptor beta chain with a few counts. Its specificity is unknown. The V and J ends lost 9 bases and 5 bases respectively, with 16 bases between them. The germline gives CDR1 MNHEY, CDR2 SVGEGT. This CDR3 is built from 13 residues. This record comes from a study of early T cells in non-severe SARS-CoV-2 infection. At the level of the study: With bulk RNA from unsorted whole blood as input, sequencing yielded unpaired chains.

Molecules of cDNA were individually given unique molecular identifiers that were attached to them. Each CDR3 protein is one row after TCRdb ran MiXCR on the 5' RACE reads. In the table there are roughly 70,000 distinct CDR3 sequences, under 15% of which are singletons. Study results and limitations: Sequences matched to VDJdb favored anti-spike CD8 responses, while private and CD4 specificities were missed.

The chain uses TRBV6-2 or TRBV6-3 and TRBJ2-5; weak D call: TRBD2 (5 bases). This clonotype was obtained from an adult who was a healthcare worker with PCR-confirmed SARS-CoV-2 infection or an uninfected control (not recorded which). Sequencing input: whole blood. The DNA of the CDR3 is TGTGCCAGTCTCAGGAGCGGCGTCGAGACCCAGTACTTC. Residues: CASLRSGVETQYF.